This T cell receptor (beta chain) was identified in a study of T cell responses to AZD1222 COVID-19 vaccine. The germline gives CDR1 SGDLS, CDR2 YYNGEE. With 0 bases removed from V and 4 bases from J, the gap between germline ends came to 13 bases. The CDR3 covers 15 residues. Method: immunoSEQ multiplex PCR; TCRdb's copy keeps in-frame clones and lacks some. The table includes about 260,000 clones, 85% to 95% detected once. The chain recombines TRBV9 with TRBJ2-5; D remains unclear. The material was peripheral blood, obtained on day 0 of AZD1222 vaccination. The receptor was isolated from an adult in good health. CDR3 protein: CASSVAGRAGETQYF. The DNA of the CDR3 is TGTGCCAGCAGCGTAGCTGGAAGAGCCGGAGAGACCCAGTACTTC.